Sequencing of this TCR beta chain was carried out in a study of shared clonotypes between healthy human individuals. At the level of the study: A couple of women and three men aged 18 to 49 made up the donors. Findings and caveats of the study: Large sequencing depth failed to make sorted-subset sequencing complete, rarefaction showed. The study found lower generation probabilities in non-shared clonotypes than in those shared by all four donors.

The naive CD8 subset, CD45RO-negative cells positively selected for CCR7, excluded terminally differentiated effector memory CD45RA+ cells. Comment on this clone: Its antigen is unidentified.

TCRdb's table, derived via immunoSEQ multiplex PCR, lists solely in-frame clones and lacks some. This sample carries about 1.9 million clones, 93% of them seen once, and the ten largest clones take more than 1.5%. The CDR3 consists of 21 residues. Germline V CDR1 and CDR2: SGDLS, YYNGEE. V lost 0 bases and J lost 8, with 35 bases in between. Material: naive CD8+ T cells from PBMCs. The receptor's source is a man between 18 and 29 years old in good health. Some clones in this sample may be carry-over from other donors' samples. The chain is built from TRBV9 and TRBJ1-2; maybe TRBD1 (5 bases). The CDR3 DNA sequence: TGTGCCAGCAGCGTAGCTTCGGGGACTACCAATAAACTACCTTTGATCTACGGCTACACCTTC. This translates into CASSVASGTTNKLPLIYGYTF. Full variable domain (remainder filled in from reference TRBV9 and TRBJ1-2): DSGVTQTPKHLITATGQRVTLRCSPRSGDLSVYWYQQSLDQGLQFLIQYYNGEERAKGNILERFSAQQFPDLHSELNLSSLELGDSALYFCASSVASGTTNKLPLIYGYTFGSGTRLTVV.